Below are 6 T cell receptor beta chains sequenced from a single sample in a study of T cell responses to AZD1222 COVID-19 vaccine. Libraries were prepared by immunoSEQ multiplex PCR; TCRdb keeps only in-frame clonotypes and omits some of them. The data contain about 120,000 clones, 80% to 90% of them singletons. The specimen was peripheral blood, collected on day 0 of AZD1222 vaccination. All receptors derive from an adult in good health.

This chain connects TRBV18 to TRBJ1-6, with 10 bases lining up with TRBD1. J was trimmed by 7 bases and V by 6 bases; bases with no gene match: 6. The CDR3 contains 15 residues. From germline, CDR1 is KGHSH and CDR2 LQKENI. CDR3 amino acids: CASSPGTGANSPLHF. CDR3 bases: TGTGCCAGCTCGCCCGGGACAGGGGCCAATTCACCCCTCCACTTT.

The chain employs TRBV28 and TRBJ2-1, with D perhaps matching TRBD2 (5 bases). V was pared by 5 bases and J by 8 bases, with 13 bases between. This CDR3 has 13 amino acids. In germline, CDR1 is MDHEN, CDR2 SYDVKM. Here the CDR3 reads CASSILLEYEQFF. The CDR3 DNA sequence: TGTGCCAGCAGTATCCTACTAGAATATGAGCAGTTCTTC.

CDR3: CASSVAAGGFPTDTQYF. CDR3 sequence (DNA): TGTGCCAGCAGCGTAGCGGCGGGAGGTTTCCCCACAGATACGCAGTATTTT. This sequence joins TRBV9 and TRBJ2-3; 8 bases match TRBD2. Trimming took 0 bases from V and 2 from J; bases not matched to a gene: 8. CDR3 length: 17 amino acids. Germline assignment: CDR1 SGDLS and CDR2 YYNGEE.

CDR3 amino acids: CASSPRLYTGGEQFF. The CDR3, as DNA: TGTGCCAGCAGCCCGAGACTGTATACGGGAGGCGAGCAGTTCTTC. This chain links TRBV3-1 (or the pseudogene TRBV3-2) with TRBJ2-1; 7 bases align to TRBD2. Trimming removed 4 bases from V and 10 bases from J; junction bases left unmatched: 13. This CDR3 is 15 amino acids long. Germline V gene data show CDR1 as LGHDT and CDR2 as YNNKEL (reference sequence).

V usage is TRBV18 and J usage is TRBJ2-3; the match to TRBD2 covers 13 bases. The germline V gene encodes CDR1 KGHSH and CDR2 LQKENI. V trimming: 3 bases; J trimming: 0 bases; junction bases outside the gene matches: 3. CDR3 size: 17 residues. CDR3 coding DNA: TGTGCCAGCTCACCCACTAGCGGGGGGGCCAGCACAGATACGCAGTATTTT. It specifies CASSPTSGGASTDTQYF. The whole variable domain, filled in from reference TRBV18 and TRBJ2-3, reads NAGVMQNPRHLVRRRGQEARLRCSPMKGHSHVYWYRQLPEEGLKFMVYLQKENIIDESGMPKERFSAEFPKEGPSILRIQQVVRGDSAAYFCASSPTSGGASTDTQYFGPGTRLTVL.

The rearrangement links TRBV24-1 to TRBJ2-1; D may correspond to TRBD1 or TRBD2 (5 bases each). The CDR3 is 17 amino acids. Germline CDR1 and CDR2: KGHDR and SFDVKD. Between the trimmed V and J ends, which lost 5 bases and 0 bases, there was a span of 16 bases. CDR3 sequence reads: CATSVGQEGGSYNEQFF. The CDR3, as DNA: TGTGCCACCAGTGTCGGACAAGAGGGCGGCTCCTACAATGAGCAGTTCTTC.